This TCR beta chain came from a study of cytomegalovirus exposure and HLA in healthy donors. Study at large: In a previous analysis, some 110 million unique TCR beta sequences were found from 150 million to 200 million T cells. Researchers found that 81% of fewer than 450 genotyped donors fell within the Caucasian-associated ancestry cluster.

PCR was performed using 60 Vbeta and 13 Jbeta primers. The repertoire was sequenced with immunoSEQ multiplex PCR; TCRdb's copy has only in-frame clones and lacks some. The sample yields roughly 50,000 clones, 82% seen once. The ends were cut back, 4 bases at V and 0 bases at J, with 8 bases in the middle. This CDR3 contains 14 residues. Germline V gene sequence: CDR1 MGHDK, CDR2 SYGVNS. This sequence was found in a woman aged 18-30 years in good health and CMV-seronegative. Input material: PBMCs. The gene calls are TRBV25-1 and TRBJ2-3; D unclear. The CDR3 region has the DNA TGTGCCAGCAGTGTGAGACTTAGCACAGATACGCAGTATTTT. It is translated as CASSVRLSTDTQYF.